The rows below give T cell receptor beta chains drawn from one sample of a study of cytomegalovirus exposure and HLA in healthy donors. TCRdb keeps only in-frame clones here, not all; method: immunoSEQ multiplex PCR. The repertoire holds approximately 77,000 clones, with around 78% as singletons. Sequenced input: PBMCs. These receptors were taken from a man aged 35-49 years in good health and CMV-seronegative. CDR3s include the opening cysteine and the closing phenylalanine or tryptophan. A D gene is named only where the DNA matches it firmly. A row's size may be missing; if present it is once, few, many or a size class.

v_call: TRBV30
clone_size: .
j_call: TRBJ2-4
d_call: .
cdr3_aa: CAWNPDRPSAIQYF
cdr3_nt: TGTGCCTGGAATCCTGACAGGCCATCGGCCATTCAGTACTTC

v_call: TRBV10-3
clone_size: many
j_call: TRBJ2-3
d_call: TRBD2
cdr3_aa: CAISETAGGPTDTQYF
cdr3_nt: TGTGCCATCAGTGAGACGGCGGGAGGGCCCACAGATACGCAGTATTTT

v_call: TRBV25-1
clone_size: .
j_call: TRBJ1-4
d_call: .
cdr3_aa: CATPAGGGRETNEKLFF
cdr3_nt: TGTGCCACTCCCGCCGGGGGGGGCCGAGAAACTAATGAAAAACTGTTTTTT

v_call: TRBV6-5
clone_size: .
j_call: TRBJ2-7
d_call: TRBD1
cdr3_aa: CASSTNRGYEQYF
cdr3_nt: TGTGCCAGCAGCACTAACAGGGGATACGAGCAGTACTTC

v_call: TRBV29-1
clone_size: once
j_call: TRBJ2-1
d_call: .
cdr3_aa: CSVKPSGYNEQFF
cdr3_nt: TGCAGCGTTAAACCATCGGGCTACAATGAGCAGTTCTTC

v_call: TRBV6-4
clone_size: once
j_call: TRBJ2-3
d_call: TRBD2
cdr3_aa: CATKASGTSDTQYF
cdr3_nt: TGTGCCACCAAGGCTAGCGGGACGTCAGATACGCAGTATTTT

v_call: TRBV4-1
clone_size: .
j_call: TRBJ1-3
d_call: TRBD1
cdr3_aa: CASSQDGQGRNTIYF
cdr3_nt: TGCGCCAGCAGCCAAGATGGACAGGGAAGAAACACCATATATTTT

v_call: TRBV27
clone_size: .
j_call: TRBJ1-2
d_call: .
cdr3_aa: CASSFLPSFYGYTF
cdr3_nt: TGTGCCAGCAGTTTTCTCCCAAGCTTCTATGGCTACACCTTC

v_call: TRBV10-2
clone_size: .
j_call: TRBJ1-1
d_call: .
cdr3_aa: CASTGMNTEAFF
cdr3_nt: TGCGCCAGCACAGGAATGAACACTGAAGCTTTCTTT

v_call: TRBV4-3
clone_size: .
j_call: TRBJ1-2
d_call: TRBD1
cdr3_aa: CASSPHYTPADRNYGYTF
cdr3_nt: TGCGCCAGCAGCCCGCACTACACCCCCGCGGACAGGAACTATGGCTACACCTTC

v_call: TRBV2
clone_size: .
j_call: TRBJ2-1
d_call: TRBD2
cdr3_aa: CASSGLAGQWEQFF
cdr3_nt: TGTGCCAGCAGTGGACTAGCGGGCCAATGGGAGCAGTTCTTC

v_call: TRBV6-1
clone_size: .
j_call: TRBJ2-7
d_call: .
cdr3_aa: CASSIRTDPYEQYF
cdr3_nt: TGTGCCAGCAGTATTAGGACAGACCCCTACGAGCAGTACTTC

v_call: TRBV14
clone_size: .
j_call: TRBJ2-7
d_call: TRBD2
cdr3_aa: CASSQDEGLAGFLNAPNEQYF
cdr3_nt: TGTGCCAGCAGCCAAGATGAAGGACTAGCGGGCTTTTTAAACGCTCCCAACGAGCAGTACTTC

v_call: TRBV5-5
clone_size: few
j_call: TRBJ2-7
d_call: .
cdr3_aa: CASSLVVRNEQYF
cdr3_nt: TGTGCCAGCAGCTTGGTTGTGAGAAACGAGCAGTACTTC

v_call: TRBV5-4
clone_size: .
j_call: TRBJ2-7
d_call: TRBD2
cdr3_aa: CASSPDRLGLAGGEQYF
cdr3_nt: TGTGCCAGCAGCCCAGACCGTCTTGGACTAGCGGGAGGCGAGCAGTACTTC

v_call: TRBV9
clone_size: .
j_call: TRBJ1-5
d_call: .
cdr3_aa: CASSPGEGQPQHF
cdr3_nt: TGTGCCAGCAGCCCCGGGGAGGGTCAGCCCCAGCATTTT

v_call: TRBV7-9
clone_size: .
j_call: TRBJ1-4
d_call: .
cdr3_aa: CASRAGTPGGKLFF
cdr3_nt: TGTGCCAGCAGAGCCGGGACGCCGGGGGGAAAACTGTTTTTT

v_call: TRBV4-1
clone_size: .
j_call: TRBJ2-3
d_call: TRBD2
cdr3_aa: CASSQLPGTSGMDTQYF
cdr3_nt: TGCGCCAGCAGCCAGCTTCCCGGGACTAGCGGGATGGATACGCAGTATTTT

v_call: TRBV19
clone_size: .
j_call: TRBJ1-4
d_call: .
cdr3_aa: CASSAGTTNEKLFF
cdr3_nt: TGTGCCAGTAGTGCCGGGACAACGAATGAAAAACTGTTTTTT

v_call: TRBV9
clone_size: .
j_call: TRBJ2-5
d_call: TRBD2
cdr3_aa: CASSVGSSGKGETQYF
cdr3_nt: TGTGCCAGCAGCGTAGGGAGTAGCGGGAAGGGTGAGACCCAGTACTTC

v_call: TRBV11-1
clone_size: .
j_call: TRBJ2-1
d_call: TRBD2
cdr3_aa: CASSLGSGTSDNEQFF
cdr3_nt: TGTGCCAGCAGCTTAGGTTCCGGGACTAGCGACAATGAGCAGTTCTTC

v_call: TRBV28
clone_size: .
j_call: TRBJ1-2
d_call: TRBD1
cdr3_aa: CASSTGTVNYGYTF
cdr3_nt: TGTGCCAGCAGTACCGGGACAGTCAACTATGGCTACACCTTC

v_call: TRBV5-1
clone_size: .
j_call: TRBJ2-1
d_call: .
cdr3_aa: CASSFTGNEQFF
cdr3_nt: TGCGCCAGCAGCTTTACAGGGAATGAGCAGTTCTTC

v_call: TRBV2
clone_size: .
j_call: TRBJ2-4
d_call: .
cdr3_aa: CASLRQGENIQYF
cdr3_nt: TGTGCCAGCCTGAGACAAGGCGAAAACATTCAGTACTTC

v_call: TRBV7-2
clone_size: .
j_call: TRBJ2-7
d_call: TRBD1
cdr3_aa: CASSWDRGPYPYEQYF
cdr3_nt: TGTGCCAGCAGCTGGGACAGGGGGCCCTATCCCTACGAGCAGTACTTC

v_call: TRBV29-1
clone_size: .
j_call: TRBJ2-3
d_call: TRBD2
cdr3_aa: CSVEEGGGSGDTQYF
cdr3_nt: TGCAGCGTTGAAGAAGGTGGCGGGAGTGGAGATACGCAGTATTTT

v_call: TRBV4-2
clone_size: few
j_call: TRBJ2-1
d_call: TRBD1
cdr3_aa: CASSQEAGQGFPYNEQFF
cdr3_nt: TGTGCCAGCAGCCAAGAGGCGGGACAGGGGTTTCCCTACAATGAGCAGTTCTTC

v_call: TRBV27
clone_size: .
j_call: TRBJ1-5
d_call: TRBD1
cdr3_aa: CASSTSGTGRPYSNQPQHF
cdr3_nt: TGTGCCAGCAGTACCTCCGGGACAGGGCGCCCTTATAGCAATCAGCCCCAGCATTTT